This T cell receptor beta chain comes out of a study of shared clonotypes between healthy human individuals. Only CD45RO-negative cells positively selected for CCR7 counted as naive CD8 cells, so terminally differentiated effector memory CD45RA+ cells were excluded. Notes on the study in general: Clonotype sharing levels among donors were expected to vary with sequencing depth.

Sequencing was performed with immunoSEQ multiplex PCR; in TCRdb, only in-frame clones are kept and a portion is missing. The data contain approximately 2,200,000 clones, about 92% of them singletons. Trimming shortened V by 0 bases and J by 2 bases, and 12 bases separated the two germline ends. The CDR3 has 15 residues. CDR1 and CDR2 from the germline V gene are SGDLS and YYNGEE. Worth noting for this clone: The antigen remains unidentified.

This receptor was taken from a man younger than 35 in good health. Some clones in this sample may be carry-over from other donors' samples. J is TRBJ2-7 and V is TRBV9; D unclear. Sequences were obtained from naive CD8+ T cells from PBMCs. CDR3 bases: TGTGCCAGCAGCGTAGATAGCACACCGACCTACGAGCAGTACTTC. This translates into CASSVDSTPTYEQYF.